What follows are 14 T cell receptor beta chains derived from one specimen sequenced in a study of OX40 agonist ivuxolimab in advanced cancers. Here immunoSEQ multiplex PCR was the method, and the copy in TCRdb shows in-frame clones only, minus some. The sample has some 50,000 clones, roughly 84% seen once; the top ten hold under 5.5%. Sequencing was performed on CD4+ or CD8+ T cells sorted from blood, taken in a trial of the OX40 agonist ivuxolimab. The receptors stem from an adult with an advanced solid tumor such as melanoma, head and neck, liver or kidney cancer.

This chain joins TRBV10-1 and TRBJ2-7; 10 nucleotides match TRBD2. The ends lost 2 bases at V and 3 bases at J; junction bases unmatched: 4. Germline CDR1 is WNHNN and CDR2 is SYGVQD (reference sequence). The length of the CDR3 is 15 residues. The CDR3: CASSEPGTSVYEQYF. CDR3 nucleotides: TGCGCCAGCAGTGAGCCCGGGACTAGCGTCTACGAGCAGTACTTC.

A single count supports this clone. The V gene is TRBV6-1, the J gene TRBJ1-3, with a weak D call TRBD1 (6 bases). CDR1 MNHNS and CDR2 SASEGT come from the germline V gene. The CDR3 has 13 residues. The germline V and J ends were trimmed by 3 bases and 10 bases, with 13 bases remaining between them. CDR3 DNA sequence: TGTGCCAGCAGTGAGAACAGGGCCGGGACCATATATTTT. This codes for CASSENRAGTIYF.

The chain has TRBV28 and TRBJ2-7; the match to TRBD2 covers 14 bases. The CDR3 consists of 14 residues. CDR1 MDHEN and CDR2 SYDVKM come from the germline V gene. V shed 8 bases and J 4 bases; nucleotides not matched to a gene: 4. CDR3 amino acids: CASGTSGRGYEQYF. CDR3 DNA: TGTGCCAGCGGGACTAGCGGGAGAGGGTACGAGCAGTACTTC.

V usage is TRBV6-6 and J usage is TRBJ2-7; no firm D call. CDR1 is MNHNY and CDR2 is SVGAGI in the germline V gene (reference sequence). Trimming left V 4 bases short and J 0 bases short, with 4 bases between. This CDR3 has 12 amino acids. In nucleotides, the CDR3 is TGTGCCAGCAGTTGGACCTCCTACGAGCAGTACTTC. It is translated as CASSWTSYEQYF.

The rearrangement links TRBV2 to TRBJ2-2; 10 nucleotides agree with TRBD2. Trimming cost V 5 bases and J 4 bases; bases outside gene matches: 10. Germline V gene sequence: CDR1 SNHLY, CDR2 FYNNEI. The CDR3 runs 17 residues. As DNA, the CDR3 is TGTGCCAGCAGTCCGATAGCGGGAGGTGCTACCACCGGGGAGCTGTTTTTT. Translated, it gives CASSPIAGGATTGELFF.

This chain joins TRBV19 and TRBJ1-1; perhaps TRBD1 as D (5 bases). Trimming took off 1 base at V and 4 bases at J, with 10 bases between the two ends. Germline CDR1 LNHDA, CDR2 SQIVND (reference sequence). The CDR3 totals 14 residues. The CDR3 DNA sequence: TGTGCCAGTAGTATAGCGACAGAAGGCACTGAAGCTTTCTTT. Protein sequence: CASSIATEGTEAFF. Looking up the rest from reference TRBV19 and TRBJ1-1 gives the full variable domain: DGGITQSPKYLFRKEGQNVTLSCEQNLNHDAMYWYRQDPGQGLRLIYYSQIVNDFQKGDIAEGYSVSREKKESFPLTVTSAQKNPTAFYLCASSIATEGTEAFFGQGTRLTVV.

The V gene is TRBV7-9, the J gene TRBJ2-1; weak D call: TRBD2 (5 bases). The germline gives CDR1 SEHNR, CDR2 FQNEAQ (reference sequence). V was pared by 5 bases and J by 0 bases, with 11 bases between. CDR3 size: 15 residues. The CDR3 is CASSRPSLSYNEQFF. The CDR3 coding sequence is TGTGCCAGCAGCCGCCCTAGCCTCTCCTACAATGAGCAGTTCTTC. Based on the CDR3 plus reference TRBV7-9 and TRBJ2-1, the full variable domain is DTGVSQNPRHKITKRGQNVTFRCDPISEHNRLYWYRQTLGQGPEFLTYFQNEAQLEKSRLLSDRFSAERPKGSFSTLEIQRTEQGDSAMYLCASSRPSLSYNEQFFGPGTRLTVL.

The chain uses TRBV6-1 and TRBJ2-3; tentative D call: TRBD2 (6 bases). The CDR3 contains 13 residues. The V gene's germline CDR1 is MNHNS and CDR2 SASEGT. V was shortened by 4 bases and J by 3 bases, with 8 bases between the two germline ends. CDR3 DNA sequence: TGTGCCAGCAGTGTCGGGAGAACAGATACGCAGTATTTT. The encoded protein is CASSVGRTDTQYF.

The V and J genes are TRBV6-5 and TRBJ2-7; the D is unclear. V was clipped by 0 bases and J by 2 bases, with 11 bases between them. The CDR3 is 15 residues long. From germline, CDR1 is MNHEY and CDR2 SVGAGI. Written as DNA, the CDR3 is TGTGCCAGCAGTTACTCTTCGCAGGTTACCTACGAGCAGTACTTC. This sequence encodes CASSYSSQVTYEQYF.

The J gene is TRBJ2-2, the V gene TRBV5-4; a weak D match, TRBD1 (6 bases). CDR3 length equals 15 residues. The V end was cut by 0 bases, the J end by 6 bases, with 12 bases between. Looked up from germline, CDR1 is SGHNT and CDR2 is YYREEE (reference sequence). CDR3 loop: CASSLDPTGPGELFF. In DNA, the CDR3 is TGTGCCAGCAGCTTGGATCCGACAGGTCCCGGGGAGCTGTTTTTT.

The chain has TRBV7-2 and TRBJ2-3; TRBD2 aligns across 8 bases. This CDR3 region has 15 residues. Germline V gives CDR1 SGHTA, CDR2 FQGNSA. Trimming took 6 bases from V and 3 from J; bases not matched to a gene: 8. The CDR3 bases are TGTGCCAGCAGTCCCAGCGGGAGTAGGACAGATACGCAGTATTTT. As protein: CASSPSGSRTDTQYF.

V usage is TRBV5-5 and J usage is TRBJ2-5; TRBD1 matches 9 bases. V gave up 2 bases and J gave up 5 bases; unmatched junction bases: 4. CDR1 is SGHKS, CDR2 YYEKEE, per germline (reference sequence). This CDR3 comprises 14 residues. CDR3 sequence (DNA): TGTGCCAGCAGCTTAGGGACAGGGAGGGAGACCCAGTACTTC. Translation gives CASSLGTGRETQYF.

This clone has only one observation. The chain combines TRBV27 with TRBJ1-1; D ambiguous. V dropped 2 bases and J dropped 0 bases, with 16 bases sitting between them. The CDR3 is made up of 17 amino acids. Germline loops: CDR1 MNHEY, CDR2 SMNVEV (reference sequence). The CDR3 DNA reads as TGTGCCAGCAGTTTAGTTCGGGGTGATCCGGTGAACACTGAAGCTTTCTTT. Protein product: CASSLVRGDPVNTEAFF.

The chain combines TRBV7-2 with TRBJ2-5, with D possibly matching TRBD2 (5 bases). The J call is uncertain, as TRBJ2-7 better fits the DNA end. The CDR3 is made up of 14 amino acids. Germline CDR1 SGHTA, CDR2 FQGNSA. Written as DNA, the CDR3 is TGTGCCAGCAGCTTCAGTGGACGGGAAAGCGAGCAGTACTTC. Translation gives CASSFSGRESEQYF.